One and the same sample provided the 5 T cell receptor beta chains below, sequenced in a study of Graves' ophthalmopathy and Graves' hyperthyroidism. Transcripts of RNA were the source for amplifying TCR beta CDR3 regions. First-round RT-PCR relied on HTBI primers, and a second-round multiplex PCR came next. In TCRdb, the multiplex PCR reads were re-called with MiXCR into one record per CDR3 protein. The repertoire holds some 400,000 distinct CDR3 sequences, with about 17% as singletons. The sample taken for sequencing was peripheral blood. Receptors were obtained from a woman between 18 and 30 years old with Graves' ophthalmopathy.

J is TRBJ2-7 and V is TRBV20-1, with D unclear. Looked up from germline, CDR1 is DFQATT and CDR2 is SNEGSKA (reference sequence). V was trimmed by 1 base and J by 0 bases, leaving 7 bases between them. This CDR3 region has 13 residues. In nucleotides, the CDR3 is TGCAGTGCTAGAGGGACGACCTCCTACGAGCAGTACTTC. It specifies CSARGTTSYEQYF.

This clonotype was detected ten times or more. The rearrangement links TRBV29-1 to TRBJ2-5, with TRBD2 as a possible D gene (6 bases). Germline assignment: CDR1 SQVTM and CDR2 ANQGSEA. V gave up 6 bases and J gave up 1 base, with 15 bases separating them. The CDR3 contains 14 residues. CDR3 coding DNA: TGCAGCGTGAACGGCGCGGGGATCCAAGAGACCCAGTACTTC. Residues: CSVNGAGIQETQYF.

J is TRBJ2-7 and V is TRBV28, with 10 bases identical to TRBD1. The trim removed 5 bases at V and 7 bases at J, leaving 11 bases unmatched. The germline V gene has CDR1 MDHEN and CDR2 SYDVKM. The CDR3 has 15 amino acids. CDR3 amino acids: CASSLTWDRGKEQYF. The CDR3 DNA is TGTGCCAGCAGTCTGACATGGGACAGGGGAAAAGAGCAGTACTTC.

This clonotype was counted at least ten times. The V and J genes are TRBV5-1 and TRBJ2-5; 12 positions match TRBD2. There are 16 residues in the CDR3. After removal of 3 bases from V and 5 bases from J, the junction contained 8 bases not matched to a gene. Germline assignment: CDR1 SGHRS and CDR2 YFSETQ. CDR3 protein: CASSSGLAGRGETQYF. For the CDR3, the DNA is TGCGCCAGCAGCTCCGGACTAGCGGGACGCGGGGAGACCCAGTACTTC. The complete variable domain, with remaining parts taken from reference TRBV5-1 and TRBJ2-5, reads KAGVTQTPRYLIKTRGQQVTLSCSPISGHRSVSWYQQTPGQGLQFLFEYFSETQRNKGNFPGRFSGRQFSNSRSEMNVSTLELGDSALYLCASSSGLAGRGETQYFGPGTRLLVL.

This clonotype was seen ten or more times. This chain connects TRBV6-2 or TRBV6-3 to TRBJ2-7; TRBD1 agrees at 9 bases. The CDR3 is 14 residues long. V was pared by 7 bases and J by 4 bases, with 8 bases of the junction left unmatched. Germline V CDR1 and CDR2: MNHEY, SVGEGT. This CDR3 reads CASTGGQGKYEQYF. CDR3 coding DNA: TGTGCCAGCACCGGGGGACAGGGAAAGTACGAGCAGTACTTC.